These 30 T cell receptor beta chains came from one sample sequenced in a study of blood T cell repertoires in COVID-19. The table came from immunoSEQ multiplex PCR; TCRdb's copy has only in-frame clones and leaves some out. Of some 300,000 clones listed, approximately 85% were seen once; the top ten hold around 0.92%. Sequencing was done on a sample of PBMCs or T cells enriched from blood (not recorded which). The receptors stem from a woman aged 25 to 39 who had recovered from COVID-19.

This clone was seen once. V usage is TRBV5-6 and J usage is TRBJ1-1, with D tentatively TRBD1 (6 bases). This CDR3 contains 14 residues. Trimming cost V 5 bases and J 1 base, with 12 bases left between them. The germline V gene has CDR1 SGHDT and CDR2 YYEEEE. The CDR3 protein is CASRRLTGNTEAFF. The CDR3 DNA is TGTGCCAGCAGAAGATTGACAGGGAACACTGAAGCTTTCTTT.

The genes are TRBV7-2 and TRBJ1-5; D possibly corresponds to TRBD1 (5 bases). The CDR3 is 15 amino acids. Germline V gene lookup returns CDR1 SGHTA and CDR2 FQGNSA. V was cut by 1 base and J by 5 bases, with 12 bases left in between. The CDR3 sequence: CASSLDGQGYQPQHF. CDR3 DNA: TGTGCCAGCAGCTTAGACGGGCAGGGCTATCAGCCCCAGCATTTT.

The chain couples TRBV7-2 to TRBJ2-2, with 10 bases matching TRBD2. V shed 1 base and J 5 bases; nucleotides not matched to a gene: 4. Germline V gene lookup returns CDR1 SGHTA and CDR2 FQGNSA. CDR3 size: 16 residues. This chain's CDR3 is CASSLVAGGKTGELFF. DNA of the CDR3: TGTGCCAGCAGCTTAGTAGCGGGGGGAAAGACCGGGGAGCTGTTTTTT.

The V call is TRBV24-1, the J call TRBJ2-2; D is perhaps TRBD1 (6 bases). The CDR3 runs to 16 residues. The V gene's germline CDR1 is KGHDR and CDR2 SFDVKD. The V gene lost 7 bases and the J gene lost 4 bases, with 18 bases spanning the gap. CDR3 nucleotides: TGTGCCACCAGGGCCACAGGGTCGGGCGGCACCGGGGAGCTGTTTTTT. Its protein product is CATRATGSGGTGELFF.

The rearrangement links TRBV27 to TRBJ2-1; 9 nucleotides agree with TRBD2. CDR1 and CDR2 from the germline V gene are MNHEY and SMNVEV (reference sequence). CDR3 length equals 14 residues. V was pared by 6 bases and J by 7 bases, with 7 bases of the junction left unmatched. CDR3 protein: CASSLLAGNNEQFF. CDR3 coding DNA: TGTGCCAGCAGCCTTCTAGCGGGGAATAATGAGCAGTTCTTC.

J is TRBJ1-4 and V is TRBV28, with a possible D match to TRBD1 (6 bases). Per the germline V gene, CDR1 is MDHEN and CDR2 is SYDVKM. V was shortened by 3 bases and J by 0 bases, with 17 bases between the two germline ends. The CDR3 covers 18 residues. CDR3 residues: CASSFPTNRASTNEKLFF. The CDR3 DNA reads as TGTGCCAGCAGTTTTCCCACTAACAGGGCTTCAACTAATGAAAAACTGTTTTTT.

In this sample, this clone turned up once. This sequence joins TRBV7-9 and TRBJ1-6, with 7 positions matching TRBD1. The germline gives CDR1 SEHNR, CDR2 FQNEAQ (reference sequence). Trimming cost V 0 bases and J 15 bases; bases outside gene matches: 23. This CDR3 is 19 amino acids long. In nucleotides, the CDR3 is TGTGCCAGCAGCTTAGCTTCTCGGGTGGCCGATTTGACAGGGATTTACCTCCACTTT. Its protein is CASSLASRVADLTGIYLHF.

The CDR3 bases are TGTGCCAGTAGTAGCCCGGCCAGGGTAGGAGAAAAACTGTTTTTT. Protein sequence: CASSSPARVGEKLFF. The chain recombines TRBV19 with TRBJ1-4; possible D gene TRBD1, 5 bases. Germline V gene lookup returns CDR1 LNHDA and CDR2 SQIVND (reference sequence). The germline V and J ends were trimmed by 4 bases and 8 bases, with 17 bases remaining between them. This CDR3 contains 15 residues.

This clone is a singleton in its sample. The genes are TRBV7-2 and TRBJ1-3; D not resolved. This CDR3 has 14 residues. Germline V lookup: CDR1 SGHTA, CDR2 FQGNSA. V was trimmed by 5 bases and J by 4 bases, leaving 12 bases between them. Here the CDR3 reads CASSPAGYGNTIYF. As DNA, the CDR3 is TGTGCCAGCAGCCCTGCCGGGTACGGAAACACCATATATTTT.

This clone was counted a single time. This chain connects TRBV6-4 to TRBJ2-6; 10 nucleotides align to TRBD1. J gave up 0 bases and V 10 bases, and 9 bases lay outside the gene matches. Germline lookup yields CDR1 MRHNA and CDR2 SNTAGT. This CDR3 contains 17 residues. CDR3 loop: CATSPGTGDSGANVLTF. The CDR3 nucleotides read TGTGCCACCTCTCCCGGGACAGGGGACTCTGGGGCCAACGTCCTGACTTTC.

This chain links TRBV5-8 with TRBJ2-1, with 9 positions matching TRBD2. J gave up 1 base and V 0 bases, and 5 bases lay outside the gene matches. There are 17 residues in the CDR3. Looked up from germline, CDR1 is SGHTS and CDR2 is YDEGEE. The CDR3 DNA sequence: TGTGCCAGCAGCTTGGTGACTCTAGCGGGGTCCTACAATGAGCAGTTCTTC. It yields the protein CASSLVTLAGSYNEQFF.

On this clone: This same CDR3 is encoded by further DNA sequences in the sample. This rearrangement joins TRBV28 to TRBJ2-7, with no clear D. This CDR3 contains 12 residues. Deletions cut 2 bases from V and 3 bases from J, with 5 bases between. Germline CDR1 is MDHEN and CDR2 is SYDVKM. The CDR3 nucleotides are TGTGCCAGCAGTTTAAATTACTACGAGCAGTACTTC. Amino acids: CASSLNYYEQYF.

The rearrangement links TRBV27 to TRBJ1-2, with 9 bases that match TRBD1. From germline, CDR1 is MNHEY and CDR2 SMNVEV (reference sequence). There are 15 residues in the CDR3. With V trimmed by 10 bases and J by 6 bases, 15 bases remained unmatched. CDR3 sequence (DNA): TGTGCCACCCGGGACAGGGTATTCTTCCAGGATGGCTACACCTTC. The encoded protein is CATRDRVFFQDGYTF.

This clone was seen a few times. This chain connects TRBV9 to TRBJ2-1; 7 bases match TRBD1. From germline, CDR1 is SGDLS and CDR2 YYNGEE. The junction had 6 bases not matched to a gene; V was cut back by 3 bases and J by 0 bases. CDR3 length: 16 amino acids. CDR3 loop: CASSASTGSSYNEQFF. In DNA, the CDR3 is TGTGCCAGCAGCGCCTCGACAGGGAGCTCCTACAATGAGCAGTTCTTC.

The genes are TRBV7-3 and TRBJ2-2, with D possibly matching TRBD2 (7 bases). Trimming removed 5 bases from V and 6 bases from J, with 16 bases in between. Germline lookup yields CDR1 SGHTA and CDR2 FQGTGA. This CDR3 region has 15 residues. CDR3 amino acids: CASSLWGGFAGELFF. CDR3 coding DNA: TGTGCCAGCAGCCTATGGGGGGGCTTTGCCGGGGAGCTGTTTTTT.

The chain has TRBV5-8 and TRBJ1-1; D may be TRBD1 (5 bases). Looked up from germline, CDR1 is SGHTS and CDR2 is YDEGEE. Deletions cut 4 bases from V and 0 bases from J, with 19 bases between. CDR3 length: 17 amino acids. The CDR3 protein is CASSRYRTTVLNTEAFF. CDR3 nucleotides: TGTGCCAGCAGCCGATATAGGACGACAGTTTTGAACACTGAAGCTTTCTTT. The complete variable domain, with remaining parts taken from reference TRBV5-8 and TRBJ1-1, reads EAGVTQSPTHLIKTRGQQATLRCSPISGHTSVYWYQQALGLGLQFLLWYDEGEERNRGNFPPRFSGRQFPNYSSELNVNALELEDSALYLCASSRYRTTVLNTEAFFGQGTRLTVV.

This clone was seen a single time. The chain employs TRBV7-9 and TRBJ2-3; 10 bases match TRBD2. Germline values: CDR1 SEHNR, CDR2 FQNEAQ (reference sequence). The length of the CDR3 is 15 residues. Trimming cost V 5 bases and J 2 bases; bases outside gene matches: 4. CDR3 nucleotide sequence: TGTGCCAGCAGCCGCCTAGCGGGAGACACAGATACGCAGTATTTT. Translated: CASSRLAGDTDTQYF. The full variable domain, completed using reference TRBV7-9 and TRBJ2-3, is DTGVSQNPRHKITKRGQNVTFRCDPISEHNRLYWYRQTLGQGPEFLTYFQNEAQLEKSRLLSDRFSAERPKGSFSTLEIQRTEQGDSAMYLCASSRLAGDTDTQYFGPGTRLTVL.

J is TRBJ1-4 and V is TRBV9; tentatively, D is TRBD1 (6 bases). V lost 0 bases to trimming and J lost 7 bases, with 16 bases between them. The CDR3 is 16 residues long. Germline CDR1 is SGDLS and CDR2 is YYNGEE. The CDR3 is CASSVGHNRAGEKLFF. In nucleotides, the CDR3 is TGTGCCAGCAGCGTAGGGCATAACAGGGCGGGTGAAAAACTGTTTTTT.

The V call is TRBV29-1, the J call TRBJ2-3; TRBD2 aligns across 8 bases. This CDR3 has 14 amino acids. CDR1 is SQVTM, CDR2 ANQGSEA, per germline. The V gene end was trimmed by 5 bases and the J gene end by 2 bases; junction bases not matched to a gene: 6. The CDR3, as DNA: TGCAGCGTTTCGCCGGGACTAGTCACAGATACGCAGTATTTT. Translation gives CSVSPGLVTDTQYF.

The chain combines TRBV6-1 with TRBJ1-3; no definite D call. Germline assignment: CDR1 MNHNS and CDR2 SASEGT. The CDR3 consists of 15 residues. Trimming pared 2 bases from V and 4 bases from J, leaving 12 bases between. CDR3 region: CASSERLGTGNTIYF. For the CDR3, the DNA is TGTGCCAGCAGTGAAAGGTTGGGCACCGGAAACACCATATATTTT.

This clone occurred once. The J gene is TRBJ2-7, the V gene TRBV27; no reliable D call. This CDR3 is 13 amino acids long. CDR1 is MNHEY and CDR2 is SMNVEV in the germline V gene (reference sequence). The V and J ends lost 4 bases and 2 bases respectively, with 9 bases between them. The CDR3 coding sequence is TGTGCCAGCAGTTCTCACCTAACCTACGAGCAGTACTTC. Protein sequence: CASSSHLTYEQYF.

The rearrangement joins TRBV4-3 to TRBJ1-4; the D gene is possibly TRBD1 (5 bases). The CDR3 is 14 residues long. V was pared by 2 bases and J by 5 bases, with 9 bases between. From germline, CDR1 is LGHNA and CDR2 YSLEER. The CDR3 sequence is CASSQRQNNEKLFF. As DNA, the CDR3 is TGCGCCAGCAGCCAACGACAGAACAATGAAAAACTGTTTTTT.

This chain uses TRBV6-6 with TRBJ2-7, with 7 bases aligning to TRBD1. This CDR3 region has 15 residues. Trimming at V came to 6 bases and at J to 2 bases, leaving 10 bases not matched to a gene. Germline CDR1 is MNHNY and CDR2 is SVGAGI (reference sequence). Here the CDR3 DNA reads TGTGCCAGCAGCCCTGAGGGACAGAAGACCTACGAGCAGTACTTC. Translation gives CASSPEGQKTYEQYF.

The chain carries TRBV30 and TRBJ1-1; D gene unclear. Trimming cost V 3 bases and J 8 bases, with 7 bases left between them. The V gene's germline CDR1 is GTSNPN and CDR2 SVGIG (reference sequence). The CDR3 is made up of 10 amino acids. Here the CDR3 DNA reads TGTGCCTGGAGACAGACAGAAGCTTTCTTT. Amino acids: CAWRQTEAFF.

The chain recombines TRBV6-5 with TRBJ1-2, with 11 bases that match TRBD1. There are 15 residues in the CDR3. Germline CDR1 MNHEY, CDR2 SVGAGI. J lost 6 bases, V lost 6 bases, and 9 bases had no gene match. The CDR3 here is CASRPPGTGGNGYTF. The CDR3 DNA reads TGTGCCAGCAGGCCTCCCGGGACAGGGGGGAATGGCTACACCTTC.

The chain combines TRBV27 with TRBJ2-7, with 9 bases matching TRBD1. The CDR3 has 15 amino acids. CDR1 MNHEY and CDR2 SMNVEV come from the germline V gene (reference sequence). V gave up 6 bases and J gave up 6 bases; unmatched junction bases: 12. CDR3 nucleotide sequence: TGTGCCAGCAGCAACGTCGCCGGGACAGGGCGCGAGCAGTACTTC. The encoded protein is CASSNVAGTGREQYF.

V usage is TRBV6-5 and J usage is TRBJ2-1; TRBD2 agrees at 8 bases. The CDR3 totals 14 residues. With V trimmed by 6 bases and J by 4 bases, 5 bases remained unmatched. The germline V gene encodes CDR1 MNHEY and CDR2 SVGAGI. CDR3 residues: CASRVSGVYNEQFF. Written as DNA, the CDR3 is TGTGCCAGCAGGGTTAGCGGGGTATACAATGAGCAGTTCTTC.

The chain couples TRBV11-2 to TRBJ1-2, with 9 bases fitting TRBD1. The V segment lost 4 bases and the J segment 6 bases; nucleotides outside the gene matches: 3. The CDR3 is made up of 13 amino acids. CDR1 is SGHAT, CDR2 FQNNGV, per germline. The CDR3 sequence is CASSWDREDGYTF. The CDR3 DNA reads as TGTGCCAGCAGCTGGGACAGGGAGGATGGCTACACCTTC. Variable domain in full (rest from reference TRBV11-2 and TRBJ1-2): EAGVAQSPRYKIIEKRQSVAFWCNPISGHATLYWYQQILGQGPKLLIQFQNNGVVDDSQLPKDRFSAERLKGVDSTLKIQPAKLEDSAVYLCASSWDREDGYTFGSGTRLTVV.

This chain connects TRBV9 to TRBJ2-2; a weak D match, TRBD1 (5 bases). V gave up 0 bases and J gave up 5 bases, with 8 bases separating them. This CDR3 region has 14 residues. The germline CDR1 and CDR2 sequences are SGDLS and YYNGEE. The CDR3 here is CASSVGRGTGELFF. CDR3 coding DNA: TGTGCCAGCAGCGTAGGTAGGGGAACCGGGGAGCTGTTTTTT. The entire variable domain, with the rest obtained from reference TRBV9 and TRBJ2-2, is as follows: DSGVTQTPKHLITATGQRVTLRCSPRSGDLSVYWYQQSLDQGLQFLIQYYNGEERAKGNILERFSAQQFPDLHSELNLSSLELGDSALYFCASSVGRGTGELFFGEGSRLTVL.

With regard to this clone: The sample carries other DNA sequences with the same CDR3. The genes are TRBV15 and TRBJ1-1; D is unclear. Trimming took 1 base from V and 1 from J, leaving 4 bases between them. The CDR3 runs to 13 residues. Germline CDR1 LNHNV, CDR2 YYDKDF (reference sequence). CDR3: CATSRGQNTEAFF. For the CDR3, the DNA is TGTGCCACCAGCAGAGGGCAGAACACTGAAGCTTTCTTT.